A single sample is the source of the 17 T cell receptor beta chains below, sequenced in a study of blood T cell repertoires in COVID-19 (dated by TCRdb to about 2020). The library was generated by the immunoSEQ multiplex PCR assay. The table comes from immuneACCESS by way of TCRdb, which keeps in-frame sequences with V and J called. Part of the clones is missing from these tables; in studies checked, under half for an unresolved V gene and the rest for unknown reasons. The sample data list 130,000 to 150,000 clones, and 88% of these were observed just once. 1.2% of the sample comes from the top ten. The sample was PBMCs or T cells enriched from blood (not recorded which). The source of these receptors is a woman aged 30 to 39 with acute COVID-19.

The chain couples TRBV2 to TRBJ1-5; the match to TRBD1 covers 9 bases. V was pared by 5 bases and J by 2 bases, with 7 bases of the junction left unmatched. The CDR3 has 16 amino acids. Germline V lookup: CDR1 SNHLY, CDR2 FYNNEI. CDR3 loop: CASSSSGTGRNQPQHF. The CDR3 bases are TGTGCCAGCAGTTCGTCCGGGACAGGGCGCAATCAGCCCCAGCATTTT.

This chain connects TRBV28 to TRBJ1-1; 12 bases are shared with TRBD1. This CDR3 is built from 17 residues. V trimming: 6 bases; J trimming: 7 bases; junction bases outside the gene matches: 15. Germline loops: CDR1 MDHEN, CDR2 SYDVKM. The CDR3 DNA follows: TGTGCCAGCAGGCCCGGTGGGACAGGGGGCCTCTCGAGTGAAGCTTTCTTT. Translated: CASRPGGTGGLSSEAFF.

The chain combines TRBV6-2 or TRBV6-3 with TRBJ2-2, with TRBD2 matching 10 bases. V shed 5 bases and J 2 bases; nucleotides not matched to a gene: 5. CDR3 size: 16 residues. Germline V gene data show CDR1 as MNHEY and CDR2 as SVGEGT. The CDR3 DNA is TGTGCCAGCAGTCCCAGCGGGAGGGGAAACACCGGGGAGCTGTTTTTT. Residues: CASSPSGRGNTGELFF.

The chain recombines TRBV6-5 with TRBJ2-7, with D possibly TRBD1 on 6 matching bases. V lost 6 bases to trimming and J lost 3 bases, with 15 bases between them. The CDR3 is made up of 14 amino acids. CDR1 MNHEY and CDR2 SVGAGI come from the germline V gene. CDR3 protein: CASSYRTDHYEQYF. For the CDR3, the DNA is TGTGCCAGCAGCTATAGGACAGACCACTACGAGCAGTACTTC.

CDR3 sequence: CAIGPQGVFNSPLHF. The CDR3 region has the DNA TGTGCCATCGGCCCACAGGGGGTCTTTAATTCACCCCTCCACTTT. This rearrangement joins TRBV10-3 to TRBJ1-6; 8 bases are shared with TRBD1. CDR3 size: 15 residues. J was trimmed by 6 bases and V by 8 bases; bases with no gene match: 9. Germline CDR1 reads ENHRY; CDR2 reads SYGVKD.

Points on this clone: The germline gene is not matched at one end of the junction; a read error may be the cause. The gene calls are TRBV2 and TRBJ2-7; 7 bases are a match to TRBD2. In germline, CDR1 is SNHLY, CDR2 FYNNEI. The CDR3 totals 11 residues. The CDR3 is CASSAGAGAPF. DNA for the CDR3: TGTGCCAGCAGCGCTGGGGCGGGAGCCCCCTTC. The full variable domain, its missing parts supplied by reference TRBV2 and TRBJ2-7, is EPEVTQTPSHQVTQMGQEVILRCVPISNHLYFYWYRQILGQKVEFLVSFYNNEISEKSEIFDDQFSVERPDGSNFTLKIRSTKLEDSAMYFCASSAGAGAPFGPGTRLTVT.

This rearrangement joins TRBV6-2 or TRBV6-3 to TRBJ2-7, with TRBD1 as a possible D gene (6 bases). The ends were cut back, 3 bases at V and 0 bases at J, with 9 bases in the middle. Germline V gene sequence: CDR1 MNHEY, CDR2 SVGEGT. This CDR3 comprises 14 residues. CDR3 residues: CASSYNRVSYEQYF. In DNA, the CDR3 is TGTGCCAGCAGTTATAACAGGGTCTCCTACGAGCAGTACTTC.

The chain couples TRBV6-5 to TRBJ2-7, with 11 bases aligning to TRBD2. The CDR3 loop spans 13 amino acids. Germline V gene lookup returns CDR1 MNHEY and CDR2 SVGAGI. J gave up 8 bases and V 4 bases, and 4 bases lay outside the gene matches. Here the CDR3 reads CASSLTSGSKQYF. In nucleotides, the CDR3 is TGTGCCAGCAGTTTAACTAGCGGGAGCAAGCAGTACTTC.

The chain recombines TRBV10-3 with TRBJ1-1; no clear D gene. CDR3 length: 14 amino acids. The V and J ends lost 2 bases and 8 bases respectively, with 15 bases between them. Germline-derived CDR1 and CDR2 are ENHRY and SYGVKD. The DNA for the CDR3 is TGTGCCATCAGTGAGGCTAGGTCAGCTTCCGAAGCTTTCTTT. Protein product: CAISEARSASEAFF.

This rearrangement joins TRBV29-1 to TRBJ2-1, with D maybe TRBD2 (5 bases). CDR1 SQVTM and CDR2 ANQGSEA come from the germline V gene. The CDR3 is 12 amino acids. Between the trimmed V and J ends, which lost 3 bases and 8 bases, there was a span of 11 bases. CDR3 protein: CSVDEGGDEQFF. The CDR3 DNA follows: TGCAGCGTTGATGAAGGAGGCGATGAGCAGTTCTTC.

The rearrangement uses TRBV28 and TRBJ1-1; TRBD1 agrees at 10 bases. J lost 0 bases, V lost 1 base, and 5 bases had no gene match. This CDR3 has 17 residues. Germline-derived CDR1 and CDR2 are MDHEN and SYDVKM. CDR3: CASSLFKGTGVNTEAFF. The DNA of the CDR3 is TGTGCCAGCAGTTTATTCAAAGGGACAGGGGTGAACACTGAAGCTTTCTTT.

The gene calls are TRBV19 and TRBJ2-1; 8 bases are a match to TRBD2. The CDR3 spans 16 residues. V lost 2 bases, J lost 7 bases, and 10 bases stayed unmatched. CDR1 is LNHDA and CDR2 is SQIVND in the germline V gene (reference sequence). The CDR3 nucleotides read TGTGCCAGTAGTATAAAGGTCGGGAGGGCCGCAAATGAGCAGTTCTTC. It codes for CASSIKVGRAANEQFF.

The chain combines TRBV28 with TRBJ2-7; no firm D call. This CDR3 comprises 14 residues. Germline-derived CDR1 and CDR2 are MDHEN and SYDVKM. V was clipped by 7 bases and J by 3 bases, with 16 bases between them. CDR3 region: CASKYSPVSYEQYF. Here the CDR3 DNA reads TGTGCCAGCAAATATAGCCCTGTCAGCTACGAGCAGTACTTC.

The chain uses TRBV28 and TRBJ1-6; the match to TRBD1 covers 8 bases. Germline CDR1 reads MDHEN; CDR2 reads SYDVKM. CDR3 length: 13 amino acids. V shed 6 bases and J 10 bases; nucleotides not matched to a gene: 5. CDR3: CASRTGTGSPLHF. CDR3 nucleotides: TGTGCCAGCAGAACCGGGACAGGATCACCCCTCCACTTT.

V is TRBV21-1 and J is TRBJ1-2; no check of the table's D call, TRBD1, against the DNA was made. TRBV21-1 constitutes a pseudogene. This CDR3 comprises 15 residues. CDR3 amino acids: CASRPRKQGFCGYTF. The DNA of the CDR3 is TGTGCCAGCAGGCCCCGAAAACAGGGGTTCTGTGGCTACACCTTC.

The rearrangement uses TRBV28 and TRBJ2-5, with 13 bases lining up with TRBD2. Germline lookup yields CDR1 MDHEN and CDR2 SYDVKM. CDR3 size: 19 residues. J gave up 1 base and V 4 bases, and 12 bases lay outside the gene matches. The CDR3 is CASSWSFTGLAGIQETQYF. The CDR3 DNA sequence: TGTGCCAGCAGTTGGTCCTTTACGGGACTAGCGGGAATCCAAGAGACCCAGTACTTC.

The table lists this clone with a count of one. The gene calls are TRBV9 and TRBJ1-2; 7 nucleotides line up with TRBD1. The CDR3 covers 13 residues. With V trimmed by 3 bases and J by 6 bases, 5 bases remained unmatched. Germline lookup yields CDR1 SGDLS and CDR2 YYNGEE. The CDR3 protein is CASSDTGTDGYTF. CDR3 in DNA: TGTGCCAGCAGCGACACCGGGACAGATGGCTACACCTTC.